The clone carrying this T cell receptor (beta chain) was detected once. Its specificity is not known. The source of the sample is a study of cytomegalovirus exposure and HLA in healthy donors. Turning to the study itself: The approximately 110 validation repertoires and the roughly 690 first-cohort repertoires shared a platform, a later analysis reported.

Overall study findings and caveats: Cytomegalovirus association was assigned to more than 150 TCR beta chains.

V shed 5 bases and J shed 9 bases, with 14 bases lying between them. The germline V gene has CDR1 WSHSY and CDR2 SAAADI. This CDR3 comprises 13 residues. Measured with immunoSEQ multiplex PCR; TCRdb has only the in-frame clones, and not every one. The data contain roughly 300,000 clones, around 89% of them singletons. The V call is TRBV10-2, the J call TRBJ2-1; D uncertain. This sequence was found in a woman in her late teens or twenties in good health and CMV-seronegative. The sequenced sample was PBMCs. CDR3 bases: TGCGCCAGCAGTCAACAGAACTCCGGTGAGCAGTTCTTC. Translating it yields CASSQQNSGEQFF.